This TCR beta chain originates from a study of blood T cell repertoires in COVID-19. Study-level information: The origin of the acute and convalescent COVID-19 samples was the United States, Italy and Spain. Sample material is recorded as cDNA or gDNA derived from T cells, B-cell-depleted T cells, or PBMCs.

Authors' analysis steps: Estimated nucleated cell counts came from reference gene primer amplification. Sequencing was performed with immunoSEQ multiplex PCR; in TCRdb, only in-frame clones are kept and a portion is missing. The V and J calls and clone size come from that table; D and trimming were worked out from the DNA. The sample has about 120,000 clones, over 65% seen once. The sample taken for sequencing was peripheral blood. The receptor's source is a woman in her 70s with acute or convalescent COVID-19.

CDR3: CASSLEAGYSGNTIYF. In DNA form, the CDR3 reads TGTGCCAGCTCACTAGAGGCCGGCTACTCTGGAAACACCATATATTTT. The J gene is TRBJ1-3, the V gene TRBV18; unclear D gene. Germline CDR1 reads KGHSH; CDR2 reads LQKENI. Trimming cost V 4 bases and J 0 bases, with 13 bases left between them. CDR3 length equals 16 residues.